Sequencing of this TCR beta chain was carried out in a study of blood T cell repertoires in COVID-19. Study-level background: Samples came from the United States, Italy and Spain, spanning acute and convalescent COVID-19.

This CDR3 has 13 amino acids. Trimming removed 3 bases at V and 5 bases at J, with 8 bases between. Germline CDR1 and CDR2: PRHDT and FYEKMQ (reference sequence). Sequencing was performed with immunoSEQ multiplex PCR; in TCRdb, only in-frame clones are kept and a portion is missing. The table includes over 75,000 clones, around four fifths detected once. The chain employs TRBV13 and TRBJ1-3; D uncertain. The source is an elderly woman with active or convalescent COVID-19. The sequenced material came from peripheral blood. Here the CDR3 DNA reads TGTGCCAGCAGCTTCGCCGGGAGAAACACCATATATTTT. This translates into CASSFAGRNTIYF.